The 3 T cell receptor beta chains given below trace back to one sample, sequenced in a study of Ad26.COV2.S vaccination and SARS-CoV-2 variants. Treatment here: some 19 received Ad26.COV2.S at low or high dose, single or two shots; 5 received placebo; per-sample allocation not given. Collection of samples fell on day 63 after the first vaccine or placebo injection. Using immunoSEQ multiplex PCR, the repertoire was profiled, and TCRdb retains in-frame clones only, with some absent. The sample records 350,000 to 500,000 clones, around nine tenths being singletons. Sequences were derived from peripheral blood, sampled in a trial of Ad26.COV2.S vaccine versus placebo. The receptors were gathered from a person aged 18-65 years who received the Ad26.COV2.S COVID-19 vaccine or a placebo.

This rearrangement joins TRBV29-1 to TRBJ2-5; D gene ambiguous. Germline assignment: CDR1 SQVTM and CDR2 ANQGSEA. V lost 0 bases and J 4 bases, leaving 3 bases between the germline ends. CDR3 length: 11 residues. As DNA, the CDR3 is TGCAGCGTTGAAGACACAGAGACCCAGTACTTC. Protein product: CSVEDTETQYF.

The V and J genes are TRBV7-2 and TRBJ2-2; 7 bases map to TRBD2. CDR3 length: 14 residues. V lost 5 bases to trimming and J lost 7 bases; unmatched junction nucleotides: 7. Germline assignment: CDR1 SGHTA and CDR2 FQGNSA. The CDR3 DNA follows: TGTGCCAGCAGCCCGGGAGGCTTGGTCGGGGAGCTGTTTTTT. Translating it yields CASSPGGLVGELFF.

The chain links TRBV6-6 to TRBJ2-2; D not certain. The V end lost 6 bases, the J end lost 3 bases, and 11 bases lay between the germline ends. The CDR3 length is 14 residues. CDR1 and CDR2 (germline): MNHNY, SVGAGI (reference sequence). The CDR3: CASRTGSDTGELFF. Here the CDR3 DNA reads TGTGCCAGCAGAACCGGGTCCGACACCGGGGAGCTGTTTTTT.